Each of the 2 T cell receptor beta chains below was sequenced from the same sample in a study of blood T cell repertoires in COVID-19. Sequenced by immunoSEQ multiplex PCR; TCRdb stores in-frame clones only, minus some. The data contain 80,000 or so clones, 75% to 85% of them singletons. Sequencing input: peripheral blood. These receptors all stem from an older woman with acute or convalescent COVID-19.

The chain couples TRBV5-1 to TRBJ1-1, with D possibly matching TRBD1 (5 bases). V lost 4 bases to trimming and J lost 4 bases, with 14 bases between them. Germline values: CDR1 SGHRS, CDR2 YFSETQ. The CDR3 runs 14 residues. In DNA form, the CDR3 reads TGCGCCAGCAGCCCCCGGGGGGGTAGCACTGAAGCTTTCTTT. Its translation: CASSPRGGSTEAFF. The variable domain in full, completed from reference TRBV5-1 and TRBJ1-1, reads KAGVTQTPRYLIKTRGQQVTLSCSPISGHRSVSWYQQTPGQGLQFLFEYFSETQRNKGNFPGRFSGRQFSNSRSEMNVSTLELGDSALYLCASSPRGGSTEAFFGQGTRLTVV.

A few counts support this clone. The V gene is TRBV4-2, the J gene TRBJ1-3; D is unclear. CDR3 length: 17 amino acids. Germline CDR1 reads LGHNA; CDR2 reads YNFKEQ. Deletions cut 0 bases from V and 2 bases from J, with 14 bases between. The CDR3 region is CASSQEGDSIAGNTIYF. CDR3 bases: TGTGCCAGCAGCCAAGAAGGCGACTCCATTGCTGGAAACACCATATATTTT.